Listed below are T cell receptor beta chains from one sample, sequenced in a study of T cells in Graves' hyperthyroidism and ophthalmopathy. TCRdb reprocessed the multiplex PCR reads with MiXCR, giving one entry per CDR3 protein. The sample has over 400,000 distinct CDR3 sequences, about 20% seen once. The sequenced material came from blood. These receptors were taken from a woman in her seventies with Graves' ophthalmopathy. Each CDR3 is given with its conserved first and last residue. Fields, in order: clone size, D gene, J gene, V gene, CDR3 DNA, CDR3 protein. A D gene is named only where the DNA matches it firmly. Where a row states a size, it is once, few, many or the class of an expanded clone; other rows omit it.

NA,TRBD1,TRBJ2-7,TRBV9,TGTGCCAGCAGCCCTCTAGGACAGGGGATCTACGAGCAGTACTTC,CASSPLGQGIYEQYF
few,TRBD2,TRBJ2-7,TRBV30,TGTGCCTGGAGTGCTCGGACTAGCGGGAGGGCCTACGAGCAGTACTTC,CAWSARTSGRAYEQYF
few,TRBD2,TRBJ2-1,TRBV20-1,TGCAGTGCCCGGACTAGCGGGAATATATACAATGAGCAGTTCTTC,CSARTSGNIYNEQFF
NA,TRBD1,TRBJ1-2,TRBV19,TGTGCCAGTAGTACCACTACAGGGGCCTTTAACTATGGCTACACCTTC,CASSTTTGAFNYGYTF
few,TRBD1,TRBJ1-5,TRBV5-1,TGCGCCAGCAGCTTGTCAGGGGGCCAGCAAGGGCCCCAGCATTTT,CASSLSGGQQGPQHF
NA,TRBD2,TRBJ2-3,TRBV20-1,TGCAGTGCTAGAGACCAGACTAGCGGTACAGATACGCAGTATTTT,CSARDQTSGTDTQYF
NA,NA,TRBJ2-7,TRBV20-1,TGCAGTGCTCACGACGGAACCTACGAGCAGTACTTC,CSAHDGTYEQYF
many,NA,TRBJ1-1,TRBV12-3/TRBV12-4,TGTGCCAGCAGTTTCCTCAGGGGAAACACTGAAGCTTTCTTT,CASSFLRGNTEAFF
few,TRBD1,TRBJ1-5,TRBV6-1,TGTGCCAGCAGAATAATGGGACAGGGGACTAATAGCAATCAGCCCCAGCATTTT,CASRIMGQGTNSNQPQHF
few,TRBD2,TRBJ2-7,TRBV5-1,TGCGCCAGCAGCTTGTTCAGGGCTAGCGGGAGTACCTACGAGCAGTACTTC,CASSLFRASGSTYEQYF
many,NA,TRBJ1-1,TRBV12-3/TRBV12-4,TGTGCCAGCAGTTTAAAGGCGGGGCGCACTGAAGCTTTCTTT,CASSLKAGRTEAFF
NA,NA,TRBJ2-4,TRBV7-9,TGTGCCAGCAGCTTACTGTCGGAGGGGGGCCGAGGCGACGCCAAAAACATTCAGTACTTC,CASSLLSEGGRGDAKNIQYF
many,NA,TRBJ1-4,TRBV28,TGTGCCAGCAGCAACTTTGATGAAAAACTGTTTTTT,CASSNFDEKLFF
many,TRBD1,TRBJ1-1,TRBV2,TGTGCCAGCAGTCCGGACAGGGGGGTAGGGACCACTGAAGCTTTCTTT,CASSPDRGVGTTEAFF
many,NA,TRBJ1-1,TRBV6-5,TGTGCCAGCAGTTACTCATCGAACACTGAAGCTTTCTTT,CASSYSSNTEAFF
many,TRBD1,TRBJ1-5,TRBV20-1,TGCAGTGCACACGACAGGGGAATGGGGAGCAATCAGCCCCAGCATTTT,CSAHDRGMGSNQPQHF
NA,TRBD1,TRBJ1-4,TRBV28,TGTGCCAGCAGTCCCGAGGGGGCTAGGAATGAAAAACTGTTTTTT,CASSPEGARNEKLFF
NA,NA,TRBJ2-7,TRBV19,TGTGCCAGTAGTATCGAGACTGGACCCTACGAGCAGTACTTC,CASSIETGPYEQYF
few,TRBD1,TRBJ2-1,TRBV12-3/TRBV12-4,TGTGCCAGCAGTCAAACAGGGGGTTATTCCTACAATGAGCAGTTCTTC,CASSQTGGYSYNEQFF
few,NA,TRBJ2-3,TRBV20-1,TGCAGTGCTAGACCCCACCGGCGAGTCCCTAGCACAGATACGCAGTATTTT,CSARPHRRVPSTDTQYF
NA,NA,TRBJ2-7,TRBV5-1,TGCGCCAGCAGCCCCTCGGGAACTACAGGACACCTCTACGAGCAGTACTTC,CASSPSGTTGHLYEQYF
few,NA,TRBJ1-5,TRBV28,TGTGCCAGCAGTACTATTCAGCCCCAGCATTTT,CASSTIQPQHF
NA,NA,TRBJ1-4,TRBV6-1,TGTGCCAGCAGTGATCCGCCGGGGCGAGGGACTAATGAAAAACTGTTTTTT,CASSDPPGRGTNEKLFF
NA,NA,TRBJ2-1,TRBV20-1,TGCAGTGCTTCCTCCGGGACACCTGTTTACAATGAGCAGTTCTTC,CSASSGTPVYNEQFF
many,NA,TRBJ2-2,TRBV12-3/TRBV12-4,TGTGCCAGCAGTTTAGCAGCCTTCACCGGGGAGCTGTTTTTT,CASSLAAFTGELFF
many,NA,TRBJ2-3,TRBV2,TGTGCCAGCAGTCCCGGCCCGGGAAGGAGGGACACAGATACGCAGTATTTT,CASSPGPGRRDTDTQYF
many,TRBD2,TRBJ2-1,TRBV2,TGTGCCAGCAGGGTGGGCGCGGGAGTGGGTAATGAGCAGTTCTTC,CASRVGAGVGNEQFF
NA,TRBD1,TRBJ2-7,TRBV7-2,TGTGCCAGCAGCTTAGCGGCTACAGGGGCAGACTACGAGCAGTACTTC,CASSLAATGADYEQYF
NA,TRBD1,TRBJ2-7,TRBV4-3,TGCGCCAGCAGCCAGTACCTCAACGGACAGGGGACCTACGAGCAGTACTTC,CASSQYLNGQGTYEQYF
many,NA,TRBJ2-7,TRBV2,TGTGCCAGCAGGTGGGACGGCTACGAGCAGTACTTC,CASRWDGYEQYF
NA,TRBD1,TRBJ1-5,TRBV20-1,TGCAGTGCTGCCGGGACAGGGGGCGGGTTGGGCAATCAGCCCCAGCATTTT,CSAAGTGGGLGNQPQHF
NA,TRBD2,TRBJ2-1,TRBV29-1,TGCAGCGTTGAATTAGCGGGATCCAATGAGCAGTTCTTC,CSVELAGSNEQFF
few,TRBD1,TRBJ1-1,TRBV29-1,TGCAGCGCTCAGACAGGGGAGGCTTTCTTT,CSAQTGEAFF
few,TRBD1,TRBJ2-3,TRBV6-1,TGTGCCGCAGCTTCGGGACAGGACACAGATACGCAGTATTTT,CAAASGQDTDTQYF
many,TRBD2,TRBJ2-1,TRBV6-1,TGTGCCAGCAGTTATAGGATAGCGGGAGGGGGGGGGCAGTTCTTC,CASSYRIAGGGGQFF
few,NA,TRBJ2-1,TRBV7-2,TGTGCCAGCAGCATCAACCGGGACCACAGTTACAATGAGCAGTTCTTC,CASSINRDHSYNEQFF
NA,NA,TRBJ1-5,TRBV3-1,TGTGCCAGCAGCCCCGACCCCTATCAGCCCCAGCATTTT,CASSPDPYQPQHF
NA,TRBD1,TRBJ1-5,TRBV6-1,TGTGCCAGCAGTGGGACAGGGCTTCAGCCCCAGCATTTT,CASSGTGLQPQHF
few,TRBD2,TRBJ2-1,TRBV29-1,TGCAGCGTTGAGACGGGAGGGCCCCCCAATGAGCAGTTCTTC,CSVETGGPPNEQFF
few,TRBD2,TRBJ2-3,TRBV9,TGTGCCAGCAGCGGGGGGACTACCCAACTTTCAGATACGCAGTATTTT,CASSGGTTQLSDTQYF
NA,NA,TRBJ1-3,TRBV3-1,TGTGCCAGCAGCCAGAAGGATGGGTTGTCCCCTGGAAACACCATATATTTT,CASSQKDGLSPGNTIYF
NA,TRBD1,TRBJ2-5,TRBV7-9,TGTGCCAGCAGCCATTACGGACAGGCCCAAGAGACCCAGTACTTC,CASSHYGQAQETQYF
few,NA,TRBJ1-6,TRBV2,TGTGCCAGCAGCCAGGGCAGGGTTAATTCACCCCTCCACTTT,CASSQGRVNSPLHF
few,NA,TRBJ1-6,TRBV11-2,TGTGCCAGCAGCTTAGTGACACCTTCACCCCTCCACTTT,CASSLVTPSPLHF
many,TRBD2,TRBJ2-7,TRBV7-2,TGTGCCAGCAGCCTTAGCGGGAGGGCGTCCTACGAGCAGTACTTC,CASSLSGRASYEQYF
NA,NA,TRBJ1-6,TRBV11-2,TGTGCCAGCAGCTCGACAGGAACCTATAATTCACCCCTCCACTTT,CASSSTGTYNSPLHF
few,NA,TRBJ1-2,TRBV6-1,TGTGCCAGCAAAATGGAGGGCTACTATGGCTACACCTTC,CASKMEGYYGYTF
NA,NA,TRBJ2-1,TRBV7-2,TGTGCCAGCAGCCACCCGAATGAGCAGTTCTTC,CASSHPNEQFF
few,NA,TRBJ1-1,TRBV29-1,TGCAGCGTTGCGCTAAACACTGAAGCTTTCTTT,CSVALNTEAFF
NA,TRBD2,TRBJ2-1,TRBV9,TGTGCCAGCAGCGGGGTTGGCGGGAGGAACTTCTACAATGAGCAGTTCTTC,CASSGVGGRNFYNEQFF
once,TRBD2,TRBJ2-5,TRBV2,TGTGCCAGCGGGATAGCGGGAGAGACCCAGTACTTC,CASGIAGETQYF
many,NA,TRBJ2-7,TRBV2,TGTGCCAGCAGTGAAAACGTGGCGGCCTACGAGCAGTACTTC,CASSENVAAYEQYF
NA,TRBD1,TRBJ1-1,TRBV7-3,TGTGCCAGCAGCCCAACAGGGGGACTCATGAACACTGAAGCTTTCTTT,CASSPTGGLMNTEAFF
NA,NA,TRBJ1-2,TRBV3-1,TGTGCCAGCAGGCGTTTGTGGAGCTACACCTTC,CASRRLWSYTF
NA,NA,TRBJ2-3,TRBV6-1,TGTGCCAGCAGTGCCATGACAGGCACAGATACGCAGTATTTT,CASSAMTGTDTQYF
many,NA,TRBJ1-5,TRBV30,TGTGCCTGGAGTGTACAGGGCAATCAGCCCCAGCATTTT,CAWSVQGNQPQHF